The 24 T cell receptor beta chains below were found in one sample sequenced in a study of T-cell reconstitution after alpha-beta-depleted transplantation in children. The library targeted TCRbeta and was prepared with unique molecular identifiers. TCRdb passed the PCR reads through MiXCR, listing each CDR3 protein once. The sample shows 300,000 or so distinct CDR3 sequences, 9.5% to 10% of them seen only once. The material sequenced was PBMCs from the stem cell graft donor, taken from the stem cell graft. Source of these receptors: a human donor who donated a stem cell graft to a child with SCID.

The rearrangement links TRBV7-9 to TRBJ1-4; D is perhaps TRBD1 (6 bases). Germline-derived CDR1 and CDR2 are SEHNR and FQNEAQ (reference sequence). Trimming pared 4 bases from V and 3 bases from J, leaving 9 bases between. The CDR3 is 14 amino acids. The CDR3 DNA reads TGTGCCAGCAGCTGGGGGGCTGCTAATGAAAAACTGTTTTTT. Encoded protein: CASSWGAANEKLFF.

DNA of the CDR3: TGTGCCAGCAGACTAGCGGGGGGAACGAGCTCCTACAATGAGCAGTTCTTC. Its translation is CASRLAGGTSSYNEQFF. The rearrangement uses TRBV6-1 and TRBJ2-1, with 12 bases aligning to TRBD2. V was pared by 6 bases and J by 0 bases, with 6 bases of the junction left unmatched. The CDR3 is 17 residues long. From germline, CDR1 is MNHNS and CDR2 SASEGT.

This clonotype was recorded a few times. The V and J genes are TRBV20-1 and TRBJ1-5, with D perhaps TRBD1 (5 bases). The V end lost 6 bases, the J end lost 5 bases, and 14 bases lay between the germline ends. This CDR3 contains 13 residues. Per germline, CDR1 DFQATT and CDR2 SNEGSKA (reference sequence). The CDR3 sequence: CSATDGDHQPQHF. In DNA form, the CDR3 reads TGCAGTGCCACCGACGGGGACCATCAGCCCCAGCATTTT.

The V and J genes are TRBV12-3 or TRBV12-4 and TRBJ2-2; 12 positions agree with TRBD1. The CDR3 consists of 15 residues. Trimming removed 6 bases from V and 13 bases from J; junction bases left unmatched: 12. The CDR3 protein is CASSRDRGPGGGLFF. The CDR3 nucleotides are TGTGCCAGCAGCCGGGACAGGGGGCCAGGCGGAGGGCTGTTTTTT.

The V call is TRBV29-1, the J call TRBJ1-1, with D perhaps matching TRBD1 (5 bases). The germline CDR1 and CDR2 sequences are SQVTM and ANQGSEA. CDR3 length: 12 residues. With 6 bases removed from V and 1 base from J, the gap between germline ends came to 9 bases. The CDR3 spells CSVAGGNTEAFF. For the CDR3, the DNA is TGCAGCGTGGCCGGGGGGAACACTGAAGCTTTCTTT.

The genes are TRBV11-2 and TRBJ2-7, with D perhaps matching TRBD1 (5 bases). V was trimmed by 1 base and J by 3 bases, leaving 10 bases between them. The CDR3 spans 14 residues. Germline CDR1 reads SGHAT; CDR2 reads FQNNGV. The CDR3 nucleotides are TGTGCCAGCAGCTTAGTGGTAGGGGTCTACGAGCAGTACTTC. Translating gives CASSLVVGVYEQYF.

This clonotype occurred many times. The chain recombines TRBV12-3 or TRBV12-4 with TRBJ2-1; TRBD2 is a possible D gene (5 bases). This CDR3 has 17 residues. V dropped 0 bases and J dropped 3 bases, with 15 bases sitting between them. The CDR3 loop is CASSLARERSGYNEQFF. The CDR3 DNA reads TGTGCCAGCAGTTTAGCGAGGGAAAGGAGCGGCTACAATGAGCAGTTCTTC.

The chain recombines TRBV18 with TRBJ2-3; no clear D gene. V was clipped by 3 bases and J by 0 bases, with 10 bases between them. Germline V gene sequence: CDR1 KGHSH, CDR2 LQKENI. The CDR3 sequence is 15 residues long. The CDR3 loop is CASSPRSTSTDTQYF. CDR3 nucleotide sequence: TGTGCCAGCTCACCGCGCAGTACTAGCACAGATACGCAGTATTTT. The full variable domain, its missing parts supplied by reference TRBV18 and TRBJ2-3, is NAGVMQNPRHLVRRRGQEARLRCSPMKGHSHVYWYRQLPEEGLKFMVYLQKENIIDESGMPKERFSAEFPKEGPSILRIQQVVRGDSAAYFCASSPRSTSTDTQYFGPGTRLTVL.

Only a few counts were recorded for this clonotype. The V gene is TRBV10-1, the J gene TRBJ1-5; D is undetermined. Trimming shortened V by 6 bases and J by 5 bases, and 11 bases separated the two germline ends. Germline loops: CDR1 WNHNN, CDR2 SYGVQD (reference sequence). The CDR3 loop spans 13 amino acids. The CDR3 region has the DNA TGCGCCAGCAGCGCCTTCCGGGATCAGCCCCAGCATTTT. It specifies CASSAFRDQPQHF.

This clonotype came up a few times. V is TRBV20-1 and J is TRBJ2-5; D might be TRBD1 or TRBD2, each matching 5 bases. The CDR3 totals 12 residues. Trimming pared 6 bases from V and 5 bases from J, leaving 13 bases between. Germline CDR1 reads DFQATT; CDR2 reads SNEGSKA (reference sequence). The CDR3 reads CSAIGGAETQYF. CDR3 nucleotide sequence: TGCAGTGCGATTGGGGGAGCTGAGACCCAGTACTTC.

In this sample, this clonotype turned up a few times. The chain has TRBV12-3 or TRBV12-4 and TRBJ1-1, with 11 bases matching TRBD1. V lost 7 bases and J lost 3; bases outside the gene matches: 7. The CDR3 consists of 15 residues. The CDR3 loop reads CASTAWGQGDTEAFF. The DNA for the CDR3 is TGTGCCAGCACTGCCTGGGGACAGGGGGACACTGAAGCTTTCTTT.

This rearrangement joins TRBV12-3 or TRBV12-4 to TRBJ2-7; either TRBD1 or TRBD2 may fit D (5 bases each). The CDR3 sequence is 15 residues long. Trimming took off 6 bases at V and 3 bases at J, with 18 bases between the two ends. The CDR3 region is CASSPRPGDLYEQYF. The CDR3 nucleotides are TGTGCCAGCAGCCCTAGGCCCGGGGACCTCTACGAGCAGTACTTC.

The chain is built from TRBV27 and TRBJ2-6; no firm D call. Germline V CDR1 and CDR2: MNHEY, SMNVEV (reference sequence). CDR3 length equals 16 residues. Trimming took 5 bases from V and 2 from J, leaving 13 bases between them. CDR3 sequence: CASSQEPPTGANVLTF. The CDR3 region has the DNA TGTGCCAGCAGTCAAGAGCCCCCGACTGGGGCCAACGTCCTGACTTTC.

This clonotype has a handful of counts. The J gene is TRBJ2-1, the V gene TRBV29-1; 8 bases match TRBD1. V lost 3 bases and J lost 15; bases outside the gene matches: 4. The CDR3 covers 10 residues. Germline V CDR1 and CDR2: SQVTM, ANQGSEA. The CDR3 nucleotides are TGCAGCGTTGAGAGCAGGGGGCCGTTCTTC. It specifies CSVESRGPFF.

Comments on this clonotype: Sequence at one end of the junction differs from germline and may be a read error. J is TRBJ2-5 and V is TRBV5-1; the D is unclear. CDR1 is SGHRS, CDR2 YFSETQ, per germline. The CDR3 contains 15 residues. The CDR3: CASSLGSRTEETHYF. The CDR3 DNA is TGCGCCAGCAGCTTGGGCTCGCGGACCGAAGAGACCCATTACTTC.

This clonotype was found many times. The chain combines TRBV12-3 or TRBV12-4 with TRBJ2-3; a possible D gene is TRBD2 (5 bases). V lost 5 bases to trimming and J lost 6 bases, with 15 bases between them. The CDR3 is 14 amino acids. CDR3 amino acids: CASSALTRADTQYF. For the CDR3, the DNA is TGTGCCAGCAGTGCCCTCACTAGGGCTGATACGCAGTATTTT.

The V gene is TRBV12-5, the J gene TRBJ2-1; D possibly corresponds to TRBD1 (6 bases). This CDR3 has 15 residues. Per germline, CDR1 LGHNT and CDR2 FRNRAP. V was pared by 6 bases and J by 0 bases, with 12 bases between. CDR3 loop: CASGTGQLSYNEQFF. The CDR3 DNA is TGTGCTAGTGGAACCGGACAGCTCTCCTACAATGAGCAGTTCTTC.

This sequence joins TRBV11-1 and TRBJ2-1; 9 bases match TRBD2. The CDR3 has 18 amino acids. Germline CDR1 is SGHAT and CDR2 is FQDESV (reference sequence). J lost 0 bases, V lost 5 bases, and 11 bases had no gene match. The CDR3 protein is CASSLLASGASSYNEQFF. CDR3 sequence (DNA): TGTGCCAGCAGCCTCTTGGCTAGCGGGGCAAGCTCCTACAATGAGCAGTTCTTC.

This clonotype was seen a few times. The J gene is TRBJ1-6, the V gene TRBV20-1, with a weak D call TRBD1 (5 bases). CDR1 DFQATT and CDR2 SNEGSKA come from the germline V gene (reference sequence). V dropped 6 bases and J dropped 7 bases, with 19 bases sitting between them. This CDR3 region has 15 residues. CDR3 loop: CSAGAAGSTNSPLHF. CDR3 sequence (DNA): TGCAGTGCCGGGGCCGCAGGGAGTACCAATTCACCCCTCCACTTT.

This clonotype came up a few times. The V call is TRBV3-1, the J call TRBJ2-7; no definite D call. Germline V gene lookup returns CDR1 LGHDT and CDR2 YNNKEL (reference sequence). This CDR3 is 14 amino acids long. V shed 0 bases and J shed 2 bases, with 8 bases lying between them. CDR3 residues: CASSQDPGPYEQYF. The CDR3 nucleotides read TGTGCCAGCAGCCAAGACCCAGGCCCCTACGAGCAGTACTTC.

This clonotype has more than one count but fewer than ten. The chain uses TRBV7-6 and TRBJ2-3; 13 nucleotides line up with TRBD2. CDR3 length: 15 amino acids. Trimming at V came to 5 bases and at J to 5 bases, leaving 4 bases not matched to a gene. The germline V gene has CDR1 SGHVS and CDR2 FNYEAQ. DNA for the CDR3: TGTGCCAGCAGCCCACTAGCGGGGGGGCGAGATACGCAGTATTTT. Its protein is CASSPLAGGRDTQYF.

This rearrangement joins TRBV7-9 to TRBJ1-1; D gene uncertain. The CDR3 runs 16 residues. Germline V lookup: CDR1 SEHNR, CDR2 FQNEAQ (reference sequence). Trimming left V 6 bases short and J 0 bases short, with 17 bases between. DNA for the CDR3: TGTGCCAGCAGACCCTTGGTTGTAGGGATGAACACTGAAGCTTTCTTT. Translating it yields CASRPLVVGMNTEAFF.

Turning to this clonotype: Mismatch with germline at one junction end may stem from a read error. V and J are TRBV20-1 and TRBJ1-2; 8 nucleotides agree with TRBD1. The germline CDR1 and CDR2 sequences are DFQATT and SNEGSKA (reference sequence). The CDR3 covers 13 residues. The CDR3 loop is CSARAPMTGEFTF. CDR3 sequence (DNA): TGCAGTGCCAGAGCCCCTATGACAGGGGAGTTCACCTTC.

This clonotype was seen many times. This chain links TRBV24-1 with TRBJ2-5; 7 bases are shared with TRBD2. CDR3 length: 14 residues. Trimming at V came to 4 bases and at J to 3 bases, leaving 4 bases not matched to a gene. The germline V gene encodes CDR1 KGHDR and CDR2 SFDVKD. CDR3 sequence reads: CATSETGTKETQYF. CDR3 coding DNA: TGTGCCACCAGTGAAACCGGGACTAAAGAGACCCAGTACTTC.